This TCR beta chain stems from a study of cytomegalovirus exposure and HLA in healthy donors. The PCR contained 60 Vbeta and 13 Jbeta primers. Measured with immunoSEQ multiplex PCR; TCRdb has only the in-frame clones, and not every one. The data show 95,000 to 100,000 clones, with 65% to 85% seen just once and 10% held by the top ten. Comment on this clone: Its antigen is unknown.

The CDR3 contains 14 residues. V lost 1 base and J 5 bases, leaving 11 bases between the germline ends. Germline V gene lookup returns CDR1 MNHEY and CDR2 SMNVEV (reference sequence). Whole-study findings and limits: It was reported that the classifier diagnosed cytomegalovirus status with high specificity and sensitivity in both the original and validation cohorts.

The V gene is TRBV27, the J gene TRBJ2-5; D unresolved. The sequence was obtained from a middle-aged man in good health and CMV-seronegative. Sequences were obtained from PBMCs. CDR3: CASSLLGLTETQYF. DNA for the CDR3: TGTGCCAGCAGTTTATTGGGCCTTACGGAGACCCAGTACTTC.